This paragraph reports one T cell receptor beta chain. Each PCR had synthetic TCR analog templates added to it as a spike-in. It was with amplified housekeeping genes that FFPE tumor DNA was quantified. Assay: immunoSEQ multiplex PCR; the TCRdb copy retains only in-frame clones and omits some. The table lists tens of thousands of clones, just over 35% of them singletons. These data belong to a study of PD-L1 blockade in urothelial cancer. Study-level background: Every 3 weeks, patients received intravenous atezolizumab 1,200 mg, beginning 2014. Bladder-origin urothelial cancer in males described about 90% of the roughly 30 patients.

Trimming stripped 9 bases from V and 0 bases from J, with 9 bases between. Germline V gene sequence: CDR1 WSHSY, CDR2 SAAADI. This CDR3 spans 13 amino acids. The sequence derives from a man aged 55 to 70 with urothelial cancer. The V and J genes are TRBV10-2 and TRBJ1-5; no clear D gene. The sequenced sample was tumor tissue, obtained before atezolizumab (anti-PD-L1) treatment. Written as DNA, the CDR3 is TGCGCCAGTGGACGTACTAGCAATCAGCCCCAGCATTTT. This sequence encodes CASGRTSNQPQHF.